This entry lists 10 T cell receptor beta chains sequenced from one sample in a study of blood T cell repertoires in COVID-19. The method was immunoSEQ multiplex PCR; TCRdb's version includes in-frame clones alone and lacks a portion of them. The table lists some 320,000 clones, around 92% of them singletons. Input material: peripheral blood. These receptors all come from a woman in her twenties or thirties with COVID-19, enrolled during active disease.

This clone appeared once. The gene calls are TRBV15 and TRBJ1-2; D remains ambiguous. The V gene's germline CDR1 is LNHNV and CDR2 YYDKDF (reference sequence). The length of the CDR3 is 15 residues. V lost 0 bases, J lost 2 bases, and 10 bases lay in between. The CDR3 DNA follows: TGTGCCACCAGCAGAGATTATAAGGAGAACTATGGCTACACCTTC. Translated: CATSRDYKENYGYTF. The entire variable domain, with the rest obtained from reference TRBV15 and TRBJ1-2, is as follows: DAMVIQNPRYQVTQFGKPVTLSCSQTLNHNVMYWYQQKSSQAPKLLFHYYDKDFNNEADTPDNFQSRRPNTSFCFLDIRSPGLGDTAMYLCATSRDYKENYGYTFGSGTRLTVV.

The J gene is TRBJ2-1, the V gene TRBV11-2; 12 bases match TRBD2. Trimming removed 4 bases from V and 10 bases from J; junction bases left unmatched: 8. The CDR3 contains 15 residues. Germline lookup yields CDR1 SGHAT and CDR2 FQNNGV. CDR3 in DNA: TGTGCCAGCAGCTGGCTAGCGGGGGGGCGAGAGGAGCAGTTCTTC. This gives the protein CASSWLAGGREEQFF.

The chain couples TRBV6-5 to TRBJ1-5, with TRBD1 matching 7 bases. Germline lookup yields CDR1 MNHEY and CDR2 SVGAGI. The CDR3 extends over 14 amino acids. After removal of 9 bases from V and 0 bases from J, the junction contained 5 bases not matched to a gene. In DNA, the CDR3 is TGTGCCAGTAATAGGGGGCATAGCAATCAGCCCCAGCATTTT. It encodes CASNRGHSNQPQHF.

This chain connects TRBV9 to TRBJ2-3; no reliable D call. V lost 2 bases to trimming and J lost 4 bases, with 14 bases between them. The V gene's germline CDR1 is SGDLS and CDR2 YYNGEE. The CDR3 has 15 residues. In nucleotides, the CDR3 is TGTGCCAGCAGCGTTTCTGCGGCTTCCTCAGATACGCAGTATTTT. This sequence encodes CASSVSAASSDTQYF.

This clone was found a few times. CDR3 sequence: CASVGVRGSSPLHF. CDR3 bases: TGTGCCAGCGTAGGAGTCAGAGGGTCTTCACCCCTCCACTTT. V is TRBV2 and J is TRBJ1-6; no clear D gene. Germline V gives CDR1 SNHLY, CDR2 FYNNEI. This CDR3 has 14 residues. V gave up 8 bases and J gave up 9 bases, with 17 bases separating them. The variable domain in full, with the rest retrieved from reference TRBV2 and TRBJ1-6, is EPEVTQTPSHQVTQMGQEVILRCVPISNHLYFYWYRQILGQKVEFLVSFYNNEISEKSEIFDDQFSVERPDGSNFTLKIRSTKLEDSAMYFCASVGVRGSSPLHFGNGTRLTVT.

J is TRBJ2-6 and V is TRBV30; 7 positions agree with TRBD1. CDR3 length equals 17 residues. Per germline, CDR1 GTSNPN and CDR2 SVGIG (reference sequence). After removal of 6 bases from V and 1 base from J, the junction contained 12 bases not matched to a gene. CDR3 in amino acids: CACTKGALNSGANVLTF. For the CDR3, the DNA is TGTGCCTGCACTAAGGGGGCCCTTAATTCTGGGGCCAACGTCCTGACTTTC.

The J gene is TRBJ1-6, the V gene TRBV6-5, with D possibly TRBD1 on 5 matching bases. Germline V lookup: CDR1 MNHEY, CDR2 SVGAGI. Trimming took off 6 bases at V and 10 bases at J, with 19 bases between the two ends. The CDR3 runs to 15 residues. CDR3: CASSPYGGIESPLHF. DNA of the CDR3: TGTGCCAGCAGCCCCTACGGGGGAATAGAATCACCCCTCCACTTT.

Here the CDR3 reads CASSLILEGYEQYF. For the CDR3, the DNA is TGTGCCAGCAGCCTGATTCTCGAGGGTTACGAGCAGTACTTC. This chain joins TRBV11-2 and TRBJ2-7, with D perhaps TRBD2 (5 bases). Germline V gene lookup returns CDR1 SGHAT and CDR2 FQNNGV. The ends were cut back, 5 bases at V and 4 bases at J, with 15 bases in the middle. CDR3 length equals 14 residues.

The gene calls are TRBV9 and TRBJ2-2; 9 bases are a match to TRBD1. V gave up 5 bases and J gave up 4 bases; unmatched junction bases: 9. CDR3 length equals 16 residues. Germline CDR1 SGDLS, CDR2 YYNGEE. The CDR3 nucleotides are TGTGCCAGCAGACCCCCGGGACAGGGTAGCACCGGGGAGCTGTTTTTT. Translating gives CASRPPGQGSTGELFF.

J is TRBJ2-1 and V is TRBV6-5, with D hard to call. Deletions cut 3 bases from V and 9 bases from J, with 18 bases between. CDR1 is MNHEY and CDR2 is SVGAGI in the germline V gene. The CDR3 is made up of 15 amino acids. In DNA, the CDR3 is TGTGCCAGCAGTTATCTAGAGCCACCCCTGGGTGAGCAGTTCTTC. Protein: CASSYLEPPLGEQFF.